The T cell receptor (beta chain) under discussion was sequenced for a study of chemoradiotherapy in HPV16-positive cancers. Clones were sequenced by immunoSEQ multiplex PCR, and TCRdb holds only the in-frame ones, with some missing. The sample holds tens of thousands of clones, roughly 92% seen once. Trimming took 8 bases from V and 5 from J, leaving 9 bases between them. The CDR3 spans 11 residues. CDR1 is MNHEY, CDR2 SVGAGI, per germline. The TCR sequence derives from a human donor with HPV-associated anogenital cancer. The rearrangement uses TRBV6-5 and TRBJ2-5; no reliable D call. Material: blood, obtained from a patient who underwent chemoradiotherapy. This chain's CDR3 is CASVLGETQYF. In nucleotides, the CDR3 is TGTGCCAGCGTCCTAGGGGAGACCCAGTACTTC.